The 15 T cell receptor beta chains below all came from one sample that was sequenced in a study of PD-1 blockade in mismatch repair-deficient tumors. Repertoires were generated with immunoSEQ multiplex PCR, while TCRdb's copy carries only in-frame clones and drops some. Here the sample spans about 110,000 clones, 60% to 85% being singletons. Sequencing was performed on peripheral blood, taken approximately 64 weeks after starting pembrolizumab. Every receptor here comes from an adult with mismatch repair-deficient cancer.

This chain joins TRBV13 and TRBJ2-5; D is unresolved. CDR1 PRHDT and CDR2 FYEKMQ come from the germline V gene (reference sequence). Trimming removed 0 bases from V and 5 bases from J, with 4 bases in between. The CDR3 covers 12 residues. The CDR3 coding sequence is TGTGCCAGCAGCTTAGGCGATGAGACCCAGTACTTC. Translation: CASSLGDETQYF.

This clone was seen a handful of times. The V call is TRBV9, the J call TRBJ2-1, with 10 bases aligning to TRBD2. The CDR3 totals 13 residues. CDR1 and CDR2 from the germline V gene are SGDLS and YYNGEE. V lost 2 bases to trimming and J lost 9 bases; unmatched junction nucleotides: 2. In nucleotides, the CDR3 is TGTGCCAGCAGCGTTCTAGCGGGAGCTGAGCAGTTCTTC. Translation gives CASSVLAGAEQFF.

The rearrangement links TRBV18 to TRBJ1-1; no clear D. Germline loops: CDR1 KGHSH, CDR2 LQKENI. CDR3 length: 13 amino acids. V was pared by 3 bases and J by 11 bases, with 16 bases between. The chain's CDR3 is CASSPQTEAGAFF. The CDR3 coding sequence is TGTGCCAGCTCACCTCAGACGGAGGCTGGGGCTTTCTTT.

The chain combines TRBV14 with TRBJ1-2; D might be TRBD1 (5 bases). Per the germline V gene, CDR1 is SGHDN and CDR2 is FVKESK. CDR3 length: 14 amino acids. The V end lost 1 base, the J end lost 5 bases, and 11 bases lay between the germline ends. The chain's CDR3 is CASSQVQGAYGYTF. CDR3 nucleotide sequence: TGTGCCAGCAGCCAAGTCCAGGGAGCTTATGGCTACACCTTC.

This chain connects TRBV28 to TRBJ1-4; maybe TRBD1 (6 bases). The CDR3 length is 15 residues. V was shortened by 6 bases and J by 4 bases, with 15 bases between the two germline ends. CDR1 MDHEN and CDR2 SYDVKM come from the germline V gene. This chain's CDR3 is CASSLPGGHNEKLFF. The DNA of the CDR3 is TGTGCCAGCAGCTTACCCGGGGGGCATAATGAAAAACTGTTTTTT.

J is TRBJ2-5 and V is TRBV7-2; 9 nucleotides line up with TRBD1. Germline CDR1 and CDR2: SGHTA and FQGNSA. The CDR3 is made up of 15 amino acids. V was clipped by 2 bases and J by 4 bases; unmatched bases: 5. CDR3 sequence (DNA): TGTGCCAGCAGCTTATCTGGGACAGGGTTAGAGACCCAGTACTTC. This sequence encodes CASSLSGTGLETQYF.

J is TRBJ2-1 and V is TRBV11-3; 8 positions agree with TRBD2. The J segment lost 8 bases and the V segment lost 5 bases, leaving 11 bases of the junction unmatched. The germline V gene encodes CDR1 SGHNT and CDR2 YENEEA. This CDR3 has 15 residues. CDR3 region: CASSTRLAKGDEQFF. The DNA for the CDR3 is TGTGCCAGCAGCACTCGACTAGCGAAAGGGGATGAGCAGTTCTTC. Full variable domain (missing parts from reference TRBV11-3 and TRBJ2-1): EAGVVQSPRYKIIEKKQPVAFWCNPISGHNTLYWYLQNLGQGPELLIRYENEEAVDDSQLPKDRFSAERLKGVDSTLKIQPAELGDSAVYLCASSTRLAKGDEQFFGPGTRLTVL.

The chain recombines TRBV9 with TRBJ2-1; D is perhaps TRBD2 (7 bases). Per germline, CDR1 SGDLS and CDR2 YYNGEE. CDR3 length: 15 residues. V gave up 4 bases and J gave up 2 bases, with 13 bases separating them. CDR3 in DNA: TGTGCCAGCAGCTTGGAGGGGGGGGCCTACAATGAGCAGTTCTTC. It codes for CASSLEGGAYNEQFF.

The V call is TRBV15, the J call TRBJ2-7; 7 bases agree with TRBD1. Germline values: CDR1 LNHNV, CDR2 YYDKDF (reference sequence). V trimming: 0 bases; J trimming: 5 bases; junction bases outside the gene matches: 4. CDR3 length equals 14 residues. The DNA for the CDR3 is TGTGCCACCAGCAGAGAAAATAGGGGGCACGAGCAGTACTTC. It specifies CATSRENRGHEQYF.

The chain combines TRBV11-2 with TRBJ1-2, with a possible D match to TRBD1 (6 bases). CDR3 size: 14 residues. The V gene lost 5 bases and the J gene lost 4 bases, with 14 bases spanning the gap. Germline CDR1 reads SGHAT; CDR2 reads FQNNGV. The CDR3 DNA is TGTGCCAGCAGCACACAGGGTTTGGGCTATGGCTACACCTTC. Amino acids: CASSTQGLGYGYTF.

The chain couples TRBV6-5 to TRBJ2-7; TRBD2 agrees at 7 bases. The V gene end was trimmed by 0 bases and the J gene end by 5 bases; junction bases not matched to a gene: 10. The CDR3 covers 16 residues. Germline CDR1 MNHEY, CDR2 SVGAGI. CDR3 nucleotide sequence: TGTGCCAGCAGTTACTCGATGGCGGGAGCGACCAACGAGCAGTACTTC. Translating gives CASSYSMAGATNEQYF.

This clone showed up just a few times. The chain combines TRBV19 with TRBJ2-7; the D gene is possibly TRBD1 (6 bases). From germline, CDR1 is LNHDA and CDR2 SQIVND (reference sequence). CDR3 size: 13 residues. The V and J ends lost 2 bases and 3 bases respectively, with 8 bases between them. CDR3 coding DNA: TGTGCCAGTAGTATACAACAGGGCTACGAGCAGTACTTC. Protein sequence: CASSIQQGYEQYF.

This clone was observed a handful of times. The rearrangement uses TRBV6-6 and TRBJ1-5; D gene uncertain. Germline CDR1 MNHNY, CDR2 SVGAGI (reference sequence). V dropped 7 bases and J dropped 7 bases, with 17 bases sitting between them. This CDR3 is built from 14 residues. CDR3 residues: CASILSGWKQPQHF. The CDR3 region has the DNA TGTGCCAGCATTCTAAGTGGGTGGAAACAGCCCCAGCATTTT.

The chain recombines TRBV4-1 with TRBJ2-3, with D perhaps assigned TRBD1 or TRBD2 (5 bases each). CDR3 length: 18 amino acids. Germline V gives CDR1 MGHRA, CDR2 YSYEKL. V lost 2 bases and J lost 2, with 20 bases in between. Here the CDR3 reads CASSQPRWGTGVTDTQYF. The CDR3 DNA is TGCGCCAGCAGCCAACCCCGATGGGGCACCGGGGTCACAGATACGCAGTATTTT.

The chain uses TRBV19 and TRBJ2-1; TRBD2 aligns across 8 bases. Germline V gene data show CDR1 as LNHDA and CDR2 as SQIVND (reference sequence). The CDR3 totals 14 residues. V lost 6 bases and J lost 6; bases outside the gene matches: 7. CDR3 nucleotides: TGTGCCAGTAGCCGGGGGGGACTCACCAATGAGCAGTTCTTC. Its protein is CASSRGGLTNEQFF.